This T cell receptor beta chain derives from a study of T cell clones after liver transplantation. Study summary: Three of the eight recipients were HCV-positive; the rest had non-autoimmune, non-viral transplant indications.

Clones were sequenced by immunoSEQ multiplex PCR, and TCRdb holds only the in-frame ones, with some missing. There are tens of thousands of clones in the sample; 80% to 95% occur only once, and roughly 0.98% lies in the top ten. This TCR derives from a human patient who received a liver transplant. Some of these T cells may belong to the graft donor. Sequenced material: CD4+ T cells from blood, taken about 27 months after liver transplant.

CDR3 sequence (DNA): TGTGCCAGCAGCTCGGGACTAGCGGGTTTTGCAGATACGCAGTATTTT. This encodes CASSSGLAGFADTQYF. This sequence joins TRBV5-5 and TRBJ2-3, with TRBD2 matching 12 bases. This CDR3 comprises 16 residues. J gave up 4 bases and V 3 bases, and 6 bases lay outside the gene matches. Germline CDR1 reads SGHKS; CDR2 reads YYEKEE (reference sequence).